Below, 21 T cell receptor beta chains from the same sample are listed, as sequenced in a study of breast tumors, draining lymph nodes, adjacent tissues. The lymph nodes were axillary draining lymph nodes from breast cancer patients. TCRdb itself ran the multiplex PCR reads through MiXCR, one entry per CDR3 protein. The table lists 290,000 or so distinct CDR3 sequences, roughly 30% of them singletons. Sequenced material: axillary lymph node tissue. These receptors were taken from a female donor with breast cancer. Some clones in this sample may be carry-over from other donors' samples.

This clonotype occurred a few times. A junction end diverges from the germline sequence, so it may reflect a read error. The chain combines TRBV6-2 or TRBV6-3 with TRBJ1-2; no reliable D call. CDR3 length: 10 amino acids. The germline V gene has CDR1 MNHEY and CDR2 SVGEGT. The CDR3 DNA reads as TGTGCCAGCACCACCGATAACCGGGCATTC. Protein: CASTTDNRAF.

The rearrangement joins TRBV27 to TRBJ2-1, with 9 nucleotides matching TRBD2. Losses at the gene ends were 7 bases for V and 8 bases for J; bases not matched to a gene: 12. The germline V gene encodes CDR1 MNHEY and CDR2 SMNVEV (reference sequence). The CDR3 consists of 15 residues. The CDR3 region is CASNSLAGFLDEQFF. The CDR3 DNA reads as TGTGCCAGCAATTCCCTAGCGGGATTTTTGGATGAGCAGTTCTTC.

This clonotype came up many times. The V and J genes are TRBV7-9 and TRBJ2-5; perhaps TRBD1 as D (5 bases). CDR3 size: 12 residues. V was cut by 7 bases and J by 3 bases, with 9 bases left in between. The germline V gene encodes CDR1 SEHNR and CDR2 FQNEAQ (reference sequence). The CDR3 spells CASNRGKETQYF. The CDR3 DNA reads as TGTGCCAGCAATAGGGGCAAAGAGACCCAGTACTTC. Filled out from reference TRBV7-9 and TRBJ2-5, the complete variable domain reads DTGVSQNPRHKITKRGQNVTFRCDPISEHNRLYWYRQTLGQGPEFLTYFQNEAQLEKSRLLSDRFSAERPKGSFSTLEIQRTEQGDSAMYLCASNRGKETQYFGPGTRLLVL.

This clonotype was observed at least ten times. The chain combines TRBV24-1 with TRBJ1-4; maybe TRBD1 (6 bases). Trimming stripped 5 bases from V and 7 bases from J, with 16 bases between. Germline lookup yields CDR1 KGHDR and CDR2 SFDVKD. The CDR3 consists of 15 residues. The DNA for the CDR3 is TGTGCCACCAGTGCCAACGACAGGATCTGTGAAAAACTGTTTTTT. It encodes CATSANDRICEKLFF.

On this clonotype: One end of the junction is discordant with germline, which a read error may explain. This chain joins TRBV4-2 and TRBJ1-6; possibly TRBD1 for D (6 bases). The CDR3 runs 16 residues. CDR1 is LGHNA and CDR2 is YNFKEQ in the germline V gene. The CDR3 bases are TGTGCCAGCAGCCCTAACAGGGTCTCCTATAATTTACCCCTCCACTTT. Protein: CASSPNRVSYNLPLHF.

In regard to this clonotype: This may be a read error, as it is one base from a much larger clone. The chain recombines TRBV20-1 with TRBJ2-1; D ambiguous. The CDR3 length is 14 residues. Germline V CDR1 and CDR2: DFQATT, SNEGSKA (reference sequence). CDR3 amino acids: CSAQRPSSYTEQFF. CDR3 DNA: TGCAGTGCTCAGAGGCCGAGCTCCTACACTGAGCAGTTCTTC.

A word on this clonotype: One end of the junction fails to match germline, which may point to a read error. This rearrangement joins TRBV20-1 to TRBJ2-7; the D is unclear. Germline lookup yields CDR1 DFQATT and CDR2 SNEGSKA (reference sequence). The CDR3 totals 13 residues. CDR3 sequence: CSARDGLTYAQYF. In DNA, the CDR3 is TGCAGTGCTAGAGATGGCCTTACCTACGCGCAGTACTTC.

Many counts were recorded for this clonotype. The J gene is TRBJ1-2, the V gene TRBV10-3; D possibly corresponds to TRBD1 (6 bases). The CDR3 covers 13 residues. V gave up 8 bases and J gave up 3 bases, with 13 bases separating them. Germline lookup yields CDR1 ENHRY and CDR2 SYGVKD. CDR3 residues: CAIRRGDDYGYTF. Written as DNA, the CDR3 is TGTGCCATCCGGAGGGGGGACGACTATGGCTACACCTTC.

With regard to this clonotype: This sequence may be a read error, since a much larger clone differs from it by one base. This chain joins TRBV9 and TRBJ2-7, with TRBD1 matching over 10 bases. Germline V gene lookup returns CDR1 SGDLS and CDR2 YYNGEE. CDR3 length: 15 residues. The chain's CDR3 is CASSVGGTGVYEPYF. The CDR3 DNA sequence: TGTGCCAGCAGCGTAGGAGGGACAGGGGTCTACGAGCCGTACTTC.

The chain has TRBV2 and TRBJ2-2, with 9 positions matching TRBD1. The CDR3 has 15 amino acids. With V trimmed by 5 bases and J by 5 bases, 6 bases remained unmatched. CDR1 SNHLY and CDR2 FYNNEI come from the germline V gene. The CDR3 coding sequence is TGTGCCAGCAGTTACAAGACAGGGGGTACCGGGGAGCTGTTTTTT. As protein: CASSYKTGGTGELFF.

With regard to this clonotype: A much larger clonotype is one base distant, so this may be a read error. The chain couples TRBV3-1 to TRBJ2-1; D unresolved. Germline CDR1 and CDR2: LGHDT and YNNKEL (reference sequence). The ends were cut back, 1 base at V and 7 bases at J, with 5 bases in the middle. The CDR3 sequence is 12 residues long. Here the CDR3 DNA reads TGTGCCAGCAGCCAAGCCCTGAATGAGCAGTTCTTC. This encodes CASSQALNEQFF.

V is TRBV2 and J is TRBJ2-2; TRBD2 aligns across 10 bases. The CDR3 runs 16 residues. The V and J ends lost 4 bases and 11 bases, in that order; junction bases with no gene match: 13. The V gene's germline CDR1 is SNHLY and CDR2 FYNNEI. The CDR3 DNA reads TGTGCCAGCAGTGTGTCCCTGGCTAGCGGGAGCGACGAGCTGTTTTTT. It translates to CASSVSLASGSDELFF.

This clonotype was picked up a small number of times. A much larger clone differs by one base, so this may be a read error. The chain links TRBV20-1 to TRBJ1-5; weak D call: TRBD1 (6 bases). This CDR3 comprises 14 residues. Trimming removed 1 base at V and 9 bases at J, with 16 bases between. CDR1 and CDR2 from the germline V gene are DFQATT and SNEGSKA (reference sequence). The DNA of the CDR3 is TGCAGTGCTAGAGCTGGACAGAGAGATCCGCCCCAGCATTTT. Amino acid sequence: CSARAGQRDPPQHF.

With regard to this clonotype: A much larger clone differs by one base, so this may be a read error. The chain is built from TRBV19 and TRBJ2-7; 11 positions agree with TRBD2. From germline, CDR1 is LNHDA and CDR2 SQIVND (reference sequence). The CDR3 has 15 residues. CDR3 nucleotide sequence: TGTGCCAGTAGTATACTAGCGGGAGGCTCCTACGAGCAGGACTTC. Encoded protein: CASSILAGGSYEQDF. Complete variable domain (other parts from reference TRBV19 and TRBJ2-7): DGGITQSPKYLFRKEGQNVTLSCEQNLNHDAMYWYRQDPGQGLRLIYYSQIVNDFQKGDIAEGYSVSREKKESFPLTVTSAQKNPTAFYLCASSILAGGSYEQDFGPGTRLTVT.

The sample holds many counts of this clonotype. The V call is TRBV20-1, the J call TRBJ2-7; 13 positions agree with TRBD2. V shed 6 bases and J 2 bases; nucleotides not matched to a gene: 10. The CDR3 is 16 amino acids. Germline V lookup: CDR1 DFQATT, CDR2 SNEGSKA (reference sequence). In nucleotides, the CDR3 is TGCAGTGCAACTAGCGGGAGGGCCCTATGGGCCTACGAGCAGTACTTC. Its translation is CSATSGRALWAYEQYF.

The rearrangement joins TRBV7-8 to TRBJ1-5; 7 positions agree with TRBD1. Trimming removed 4 bases from V and 13 bases from J; junction bases left unmatched: 22. The CDR3 runs to 17 residues. The germline V gene has CDR1 SGHVS and CDR2 FQNEAQ. The CDR3 here is CASSSAVGTRYEGAQHF. CDR3 DNA: TGTGCCAGCAGCTCGGCGGTCGGGACCAGGTACGAGGGGGCGCAGCATTTT.

This clonotype was counted at least ten times. The V and J genes are TRBV11-3 and TRBJ1-2, with D possibly matching TRBD1 (5 bases). Germline assignment: CDR1 SGHNT and CDR2 YENEEA. Trimming took 0 bases from V and 8 from J, leaving 10 bases between them. This CDR3 has 13 amino acids. CDR3 amino acids: CASSLDWGDGYTF. DNA for the CDR3: TGTGCCAGCAGCTTAGACTGGGGGGACGGCTACACCTTC.

V and J are TRBV20-1 and TRBJ1-2; D ambiguous. This CDR3 comprises 14 residues. The germline V gene encodes CDR1 DFQATT and CDR2 SNEGSKA (reference sequence). Trimming cost V 4 bases and J 5 bases, with 17 bases left between them. CDR3 amino acids: CSAKASGRAYGYTF. CDR3 nucleotides: TGCAGTGCTAAGGCTAGCGGGAGGGCTTATGGCTACACCTTC.

This chain connects TRBV5-1 to TRBJ2-1, with 12 bases lining up with TRBD2. Trimming took 4 bases from V and 1 from J; bases not matched to a gene: 6. The CDR3 length is 17 residues. The germline gives CDR1 SGHRS, CDR2 YFSETQ. CDR3 residues: CASSASGRAVSYNEQFF. In DNA, the CDR3 is TGCGCCAGCAGCGCTAGCGGGAGGGCCGTGTCCTACAATGAGCAGTTCTTC.

About this clonotype itself: A read error is possible here, since a much larger clone lies one base away. This chain connects TRBV20-1 to TRBJ2-3, with 7 bases fitting TRBD2. With 1 base clipped from V and 8 bases from J, the junction kept 9 bases outside the gene matches. Germline lookup yields CDR1 DFQATT and CDR2 SNEGSKA (reference sequence). This CDR3 is 14 amino acids long. The DNA of the CDR3 is TGCAGTGCTAGAGGGGGAGGGAGCGTAGCTACGCAGTATTTT. Encoded protein: CSARGGGSVATQYF.

In its sample, this clonotype was seen once. One end of the junction varies from germline; a read error may be responsible. J is TRBJ2-5 and V is TRBV15; possibly TRBD2 for D (6 bases). The J call is in doubt because the DNA end fits TRBJ2-1 better. Germline assignment: CDR1 LNHNV and CDR2 YYDKDF (reference sequence). The CDR3 is made up of 15 amino acids. The CDR3 sequence: CATSTDLSEGREQFF. CDR3 sequence (DNA): TGCGCCACCAGCACAGATCTCTCGGAGGGACGGGAGCAGTTCTTC.